Each of the 28 T cell receptor beta chains below was sequenced from the same sample in a study of blood T cell repertoires in COVID-19. Sequencing was performed with immunoSEQ multiplex PCR; in TCRdb, only in-frame clones are kept and a portion is missing. The sample gives about 65,000 clones, 80% to 95% of which show up once; 2.5% to 3% is in the top ten. The sample taken for sequencing was peripheral blood. The receptor source for this set is a man aged 65 to 85 with active COVID-19.

V usage is TRBV6-6 and J usage is TRBJ2-3, with 7 bases aligning to TRBD2. Germline V CDR1 and CDR2: MNHNY, SVGAGI (reference sequence). V lost 0 bases, J lost 5 bases, and 5 bases stayed unmatched. CDR3 length: 15 residues. The CDR3 coding sequence is TGTGCCAGCAGTTACTCGATCCAGCGGGGAGATACGCAGTATTTT. It yields the protein CASSYSIQRGDTQYF.

The chain is built from TRBV5-1 and TRBJ2-4; 10 nucleotides agree with TRBD2. Germline V lookup: CDR1 SGHRS, CDR2 YFSETQ. V dropped 2 bases and J dropped 3; count of bases not matched to a gene: 5. The CDR3 loop spans 16 amino acids. CDR3 region: CASSFEAGGLKNIQYF. CDR3 coding DNA: TGCGCCAGCAGCTTTGAAGCGGGGGGGCTCAAAAACATTCAGTACTTC. Filled out from reference TRBV5-1 and TRBJ2-4, the complete variable domain reads KAGVTQTPRYLIKTRGQQVTLSCSPISGHRSVSWYQQTPGQGLQFLFEYFSETQRNKGNFPGRFSGRQFSNSRSEMNVSTLELGDSALYLCASSFEAGGLKNIQYFGAGTRLSVL.

The rearrangement joins TRBV6-5 to TRBJ1-5; 8 nucleotides line up with TRBD1. V was clipped by 6 bases and J by 2 bases; unmatched bases: 3. From germline, CDR1 is MNHEY and CDR2 SVGAGI. The CDR3 consists of 14 residues. CDR3 protein: CASRGGQGNQPQHF. The CDR3 nucleotides read TGTGCCAGCAGGGGGGGACAGGGCAATCAGCCCCAGCATTTT.

The chain combines TRBV2 with TRBJ1-5; D is undetermined. The germline gives CDR1 SNHLY, CDR2 FYNNEI. Deletions cut 1 base from V and 0 bases from J, with 4 bases between. CDR3 length: 14 amino acids. The CDR3 region has the DNA TGTGCCAGCAGTGAAGTGTATAGCAATCAGCCCCAGCATTTT. This codes for CASSEVYSNQPQHF.

The CDR3 sequence: CASSHPGQGNSPLHF. The CDR3 bases are TGCGCCAGCAGCCACCCGGGACAGGGAAATTCACCCCTCCACTTT. The chain joins TRBV4-3 to TRBJ1-6, with TRBD1 matching 9 bases. The CDR3 totals 15 residues. The J segment lost 7 bases and the V segment lost 3 bases, leaving 4 bases of the junction unmatched. From germline, CDR1 is LGHNA and CDR2 YSLEER.

The chain recombines TRBV5-1 with TRBJ1-1; TRBD1 might be the D (6 bases). V was trimmed by 5 bases and J by 0 bases, leaving 8 bases between them. In germline, CDR1 is SGHRS, CDR2 YFSETQ. The CDR3 is 13 amino acids. DNA for the CDR3: TGCGCCAGCAGGGACAGTATGAACACTGAAGCTTTCTTT. Its translation is CASRDSMNTEAFF. Variable domain in full (rest from reference TRBV5-1 and TRBJ1-1): KAGVTQTPRYLIKTRGQQVTLSCSPISGHRSVSWYQQTPGQGLQFLFEYFSETQRNKGNFPGRFSGRQFSNSRSEMNVSTLELGDSALYLCASRDSMNTEAFFGQGTRLTVV.

The genes are TRBV7-9 and TRBJ2-7; the match to TRBD2 covers 7 bases. This CDR3 spans 12 amino acids. Germline CDR1 reads SEHNR; CDR2 reads FQNEAQ (reference sequence). V lost 3 bases and J lost 7; bases outside the gene matches: 3. CDR3 sequence (DNA): TGTGCCAGCAGCTTTAGCGGGCGGGAGCAGTACTTC. Translation: CASSFSGREQYF. The full variable domain, its missing parts supplied by reference TRBV7-9 and TRBJ2-7, is DTGVSQNPRHKITKRGQNVTFRCDPISEHNRLYWYRQTLGQGPEFLTYFQNEAQLEKSRLLSDRFSAERPKGSFSTLEIQRTEQGDSAMYLCASSFSGREQYFGPGTRLTVT.

The chain uses TRBV19 and TRBJ2-2; TRBD1 agrees at 7 bases. Germline values: CDR1 LNHDA, CDR2 SQIVND (reference sequence). V trimming: 10 bases; J trimming: 0 bases; junction bases outside the gene matches: 5. The length of the CDR3 is 14 residues. CDR3 residues: CATQDRANTGELFF. CDR3 DNA: TGTGCCACCCAAGACAGGGCGAACACCGGGGAGCTGTTTTTT. The entire variable domain, with the rest obtained from reference TRBV19 and TRBJ2-2, is as follows: DGGITQSPKYLFRKEGQNVTLSCEQNLNHDAMYWYRQDPGQGLRLIYYSQIVNDFQKGDIAEGYSVSREKKESFPLTVTSAQKNPTAFYLCATQDRANTGELFFGEGSRLTVL.

The chain employs TRBV11-3 and TRBJ2-3; 14 bases are shared with TRBD2. In germline, CDR1 is SGHNT, CDR2 YENEEA. CDR3 size: 17 residues. Germline trimming cut 5 bases from V and 2 bases from J; bases unmatched to any gene: 6. CDR3 coding DNA: TGTGCCAGCAGCCCGGGACTAGCGGGGGTCTCCACAGATACGCAGTATTTT. Its translation is CASSPGLAGVSTDTQYF.

This chain connects TRBV7-2 to TRBJ2-4; D is uncertain. The V end was cut by 2 bases, the J end by 1 base, with 6 bases between. The CDR3 covers 14 residues. Germline assignment: CDR1 SGHTA and CDR2 FQGNSA. This CDR3 is CASSLSPAKNIQYF. CDR3 DNA sequence: TGTGCCAGCAGCTTAAGCCCGGCCAAAAACATTCAGTACTTC.

The V and J genes are TRBV7-8 and TRBJ2-1; D remains ambiguous. Germline-derived CDR1 and CDR2 are SGHVS and FQNEAQ. Trimming stripped 4 bases from V and 5 bases from J, with 3 bases between. CDR3 length: 11 amino acids. CDR3 amino acids: CASSSDNEQFF. Written as DNA, the CDR3 is TGTGCCAGCAGCTCGGACAATGAGCAGTTCTTC.

The genes are TRBV10-1 and TRBJ1-3, with D perhaps matching TRBD1 (5 bases). CDR1 WNHNN and CDR2 SYGVQD come from the germline V gene (reference sequence). V lost 0 bases and J 0 bases, leaving 9 bases between the germline ends. The length of the CDR3 is 16 residues. Here the CDR3 reads CASSESVGDSGNTIYF. For the CDR3, the DNA is TGCGCCAGCAGTGAGTCGGTAGGGGACTCTGGAAACACCATATATTTT.

The chain is built from TRBV29-1 and TRBJ2-7, with 11 bases aligning to TRBD2. Germline V gene sequence: CDR1 SQVTM, CDR2 ANQGSEA. CDR3 length equals 15 residues. Losses at the gene ends were 8 bases for V and 6 bases for J; bases not matched to a gene: 15. The CDR3 loop reads CSINQGSGGAFEQYF. CDR3 sequence (DNA): TGCAGCATTAACCAGGGTAGCGGGGGGGCGTTCGAGCAGTACTTC.

This clone was seen just once. The DNA of the CDR3 is TGTGCCAGCAGCCAAGAACCCGAGTACAGGGAAGACTATGGCTACACCTTC. Protein sequence: CASSQEPEYREDYGYTF. The chain combines TRBV3-1 (or the pseudogene TRBV3-2) with TRBJ1-2, with D perhaps matching TRBD1 (6 bases). Trimming cost V 0 bases and J 3 bases, with 17 bases left between them. The CDR3 covers 17 residues. The germline V gene encodes CDR1 LGHDT and CDR2 YNNKEL (reference sequence).

The chain is built from TRBV10-3 and TRBJ1-5; 7 nucleotides line up with TRBD1. This CDR3 has 15 residues. Per the germline V gene, CDR1 is ENHRY and CDR2 is SYGVKD. The V segment lost 0 bases and the J segment 4 bases; nucleotides outside the gene matches: 3. The CDR3 protein is CAISESGTANQPQHF. The CDR3 DNA is TGTGCCATCAGTGAGTCCGGGACAGCAAATCAGCCCCAGCATTTT.

This chain uses TRBV20-1 with TRBJ1-5; 12 nucleotides match TRBD1. Per germline, CDR1 DFQATT and CDR2 SNEGSKA (reference sequence). The CDR3 length is 16 residues. V lost 3 bases and J lost 5; bases outside the gene matches: 8. The DNA of the CDR3 is TGCAGTGCTAGTACATCCGGGACAGGGGGCGATCAGCCCCAGCATTTT. Protein: CSASTSGTGGDQPQHF.

The V call is TRBV15, the J call TRBJ1-2, with TRBD1 as a possible D gene (5 bases). The V gene's germline CDR1 is LNHNV and CDR2 YYDKDF (reference sequence). With 3 bases removed from V and 5 bases from J, the gap between germline ends came to 7 bases. The CDR3 has 12 residues. CDR3 sequence reads: CATSRQGYGYTF. The CDR3 DNA follows: TGTGCCACCAGCAGGCAGGGTTATGGCTACACCTTC. Full variable domain (outside the CDR3, taken from reference TRBV15 and TRBJ1-2): DAMVIQNPRYQVTQFGKPVTLSCSQTLNHNVMYWYQQKSSQAPKLLFHYYDKDFNNEADTPDNFQSRRPNTSFCFLDIRSPGLGDTAMYLCATSRQGYGYTFGSGTRLTVV.

This clone was seen just once. V and J are TRBV7-8 and TRBJ1-2; TRBD1 agrees at 8 bases. J was trimmed by 8 bases and V by 5 bases; bases with no gene match: 13. CDR1 and CDR2 (germline): SGHVS, FQNEAQ. The CDR3 is made up of 15 amino acids. The CDR3 sequence is CASSPTDRAIRGYTF. DNA for the CDR3: TGTGCCAGCAGCCCGACGGACAGGGCCATCAGAGGCTACACCTTC. The complete variable domain, with remaining parts taken from reference TRBV7-8 and TRBJ1-2, reads GAGVSQSPRYKVAKRGQDVALRCDPISGHVSLFWYQQALGQGPEFLTYFQNEAQLDKSGLPSDRFFAERPEGSVSTLKIQRTQQEDSAVYLCASSPTDRAIRGYTFGSGTRLTVV.

DNA of the CDR3: TGTGCCAGCAGCGAAACAACAGGGGTTCCAAGCTCCTATAATTCACCCCTCCACTTT. This gives the protein CASSETTGVPSSYNSPLHF. V is TRBV27 and J is TRBJ1-6; 7 nucleotides line up with TRBD1. The V and J ends lost 6 bases and 0 bases, in that order; junction bases with no gene match: 14. The CDR3 contains 19 residues. Germline assignment: CDR1 MNHEY and CDR2 SMNVEV (reference sequence).

The genes are TRBV6-6 and TRBJ1-6; 10 bases are a match to TRBD1. J lost 3 bases, V lost 5 bases, and 13 bases had no gene match. The CDR3 totals 19 residues. Germline V gene data show CDR1 as MNHNY and CDR2 as SVGAGI (reference sequence). Here the CDR3 reads CASSLSWGTGEGYNSPLHF. The CDR3, as DNA: TGTGCCAGCAGTCTCTCTTGGGGGACAGGGGAAGGCTATAATTCACCCCTCCACTTT.

The chain recombines TRBV12-3 or TRBV12-4 with TRBJ1-1; D is uncertain. V was shortened by 6 bases and J by 6 bases, with 11 bases between the two germline ends. CDR3 size: 12 residues. The CDR3 spells CASSLRGSEAFF. Here the CDR3 DNA reads TGTGCCAGCAGCCTTAGAGGATCTGAAGCTTTCTTT.

V and J are TRBV27 and TRBJ1-1; D unresolved. The V gene lost 0 bases and the J gene lost 6 bases, with 14 bases spanning the gap. The CDR3 totals 15 residues. Germline V gene sequence: CDR1 MNHEY, CDR2 SMNVEV (reference sequence). The CDR3 is CASSLSSARVSEAFF. The CDR3 DNA sequence: TGTGCCAGCAGTTTATCTTCCGCCCGGGTCTCTGAAGCTTTCTTT.

The genes are TRBV27 and TRBJ1-5; TRBD1 is a possible D gene (5 bases). The V end lost 5 bases, the J end lost 3 bases, and 8 bases lay between the germline ends. Germline CDR1 MNHEY, CDR2 SMNVEV (reference sequence). This CDR3 spans 13 amino acids. The CDR3 protein is CASSPRANQPQHF. For the CDR3, the DNA is TGTGCCAGCAGTCCCAGGGCCAATCAGCCCCAGCATTTT.

V is TRBV5-1 and J is TRBJ2-2; D remains ambiguous. The CDR3 spans 15 residues. Germline lookup yields CDR1 SGHRS and CDR2 YFSETQ. V was clipped by 0 bases and J by 9 bases, with 15 bases between them. CDR3 loop: CASSLVPGSERELFF. CDR3 coding DNA: TGCGCCAGCAGCTTGGTACCAGGAAGTGAGCGGGAGCTGTTTTTT.

The rearrangement joins TRBV18 to TRBJ2-7; 12 nucleotides align to TRBD1. The germline gives CDR1 KGHSH, CDR2 LQKENI. The CDR3 extends over 13 amino acids. V shed 6 bases, J shed 6 bases, and the junction held 3 bases outside the gene matches. CDR3 in amino acids: CASSGQGASEQYV. CDR3 sequence (DNA): TGTGCCAGCTCGGGACAGGGGGCGAGCGAGCAGTACGTC.

This chain uses TRBV3-1 (or the pseudogene TRBV3-2) with TRBJ2-6; TRBD1 aligns across 10 bases. The V segment lost 4 bases and the J segment 1 base; nucleotides outside the gene matches: 4. Germline CDR1 reads LGHDT; CDR2 reads YNNKEL (reference sequence). The CDR3 extends over 17 amino acids. The CDR3 reads CASSPRDRGSGANVLTF. The CDR3 region has the DNA TGTGCCAGCAGCCCCCGGGACAGGGGTTCTGGGGCCAACGTCCTGACTTTC.

The rearrangement uses TRBV7-4 and TRBJ2-1; 16 positions agree with TRBD2. The ends lost 2 bases at V and 8 bases at J; junction bases unmatched: 21. The CDR3 is 22 residues long. The V gene's germline CDR1 is SGHVT and CDR2 SQSDAQ. CDR3 nucleotides: TGTGCCAGCAGCTTAAAATTTCCCGGGACTAGCGGGGGGGCCTACTTTCGGGATGAGCAGTTCTTC. Amino acids: CASSLKFPGTSGGAYFRDEQFF.

The CDR3 region is CASTRSGPQDNEQFF. The CDR3 region has the DNA TGTGCCAGCACCCGCAGCGGACCCCAGGATAATGAGCAGTTCTTC. J is TRBJ2-1 and V is TRBV11-2; D is possibly TRBD2 (5 bases). The CDR3 is 15 amino acids. CDR1 is SGHAT, CDR2 FQNNGV, per germline. V dropped 7 bases and J dropped 7 bases, with 20 bases sitting between them.